The 10 T cell receptor beta chains given below trace back to one sample, sequenced in a study of HIV-infected patients and healthy controls. TCRdb fed the 5' RACE reads into MiXCR, producing one record per CDR3 protein. The sample includes around 67,000 distinct CDR3 sequences, approximately 15% of them seen just once. Sequenced material: CD4+ T cells from blood. All receptors derive from a human donor in good health.

The gene calls are TRBV20-1 and TRBJ2-7; unclear D gene. Germline V gives CDR1 DFQATT, CDR2 SNEGSKA (reference sequence). Trimming took 8 bases from V and 2 from J, leaving 19 bases between them. The CDR3 totals 14 residues. CDR3 DNA: TGCAGTTCTATTTCTGGACGGCAAACCTACGAGCAGTACTTC. It specifies CSSISGRQTYEQYF.

The chain employs TRBV12-3 or TRBV12-4 and TRBJ2-1; D uncertain. The V end was cut by 7 bases, the J end by 6 bases, with 13 bases between. This CDR3 comprises 13 residues. The CDR3 DNA sequence: TGTGCCAGCACCCCGACACTGCCCAATGAGCAGTTCTTC. Translating it yields CASTPTLPNEQFF.

This clonotype has only a few counts. J is TRBJ2-2 and V is TRBV27, with 7 bases that match TRBD1. Losses at the gene ends were 6 bases for V and 1 base for J; bases not matched to a gene: 5. Per germline, CDR1 MNHEY and CDR2 SMNVEV (reference sequence). The CDR3 loop spans 15 amino acids. For the CDR3, the DNA is TGTGCCAGCAGACAGGGGTATCGGAACACCGGGGAGCTGTTTTTT. It yields the protein CASRQGYRNTGELFF.

This clonotype was recorded a few times. This chain's CDR3 is CASSLQAGGTDTQYF. CDR3 DNA: TGTGCCAGCAGCTTACAAGCGGGCGGCACAGATACGCAGTATTTT. The chain recombines TRBV7-2 with TRBJ2-3; perhaps TRBD2 as D (6 bases). The V gene lost 2 bases and the J gene lost 1 base, with 10 bases spanning the gap. The germline gives CDR1 SGHTA, CDR2 FQGNSA. This CDR3 is built from 15 residues. The whole variable domain, filled in from reference TRBV7-2 and TRBJ2-3, reads GAGVSQSPSNKVTEKGKDVELRCDPISGHTALYWYRQSLGQGLEFLIYFQGNSAPDKSGLPSDRFSAERTGGSVSTLTIQRTQQEDSAVYLCASSLQAGGTDTQYFGPGTRLTVL.

This clonotype was counted a few times. The rearrangement links TRBV20-1 to TRBJ2-7; 7 nucleotides match TRBD1. V shed 5 bases and J 5 bases; nucleotides not matched to a gene: 12. Germline-derived CDR1 and CDR2 are DFQATT and SNEGSKA (reference sequence). The CDR3 contains 14 residues. The CDR3 is CSAPIQGSEDEQYF. As DNA, the CDR3 is TGCAGTGCTCCGATACAGGGGAGTGAAGACGAGCAGTACTTC.

V and J are TRBV3-1 and TRBJ1-1; D unresolved. Germline CDR1 reads LGHDT; CDR2 reads YNNKEL (reference sequence). The CDR3 is 13 amino acids. Trimming took off 5 bases at V and 4 bases at J, with 11 bases between the two ends. DNA of the CDR3: TGTGCCAGCAGCGCTAATTGGGGCACTGAAGCTTTCTTT. It codes for CASSANWGTEAFF.

This clonotype was observed a handful of times. The rearrangement links TRBV6-5 to TRBJ2-1; maybe TRBD1 (5 bases). This CDR3 contains 15 residues. Trimming cost V 5 bases and J 0 bases, with 11 bases left between them. Per germline, CDR1 MNHEY and CDR2 SVGAGI. The CDR3 protein is CASSLDTRSYNEQFF. The DNA of the CDR3 is TGTGCCAGCAGTCTGGACACCCGCTCCTACAATGAGCAGTTCTTC.

This clonotype was found a few times. The genes are TRBV2 and TRBJ2-5; D is ambiguous. The germline CDR1 and CDR2 sequences are SNHLY and FYNNEI. This CDR3 region has 15 residues. V was cut by 0 bases and J by 2 bases, with 10 bases left in between. The CDR3 region has the DNA TGTGCCAGCAGTGAAGCCACAGCCTATCAAGAGACCCAGTACTTC. This encodes CASSEATAYQETQYF.

The chain employs TRBV10-3 and TRBJ2-2; 8 bases agree with TRBD2. In germline, CDR1 is ENHRY, CDR2 SYGVKD. The trim removed 7 bases at V and 5 bases at J, leaving 6 bases unmatched. CDR3 size: 14 residues. This chain's CDR3 is CAINFASGTGELFF. In DNA, the CDR3 is TGTGCCATCAATTTCGCTAGCGGGACCGGGGAGCTGTTTTTT.

This chain connects TRBV12-3 or TRBV12-4 to TRBJ2-6, with D perhaps assigned TRBD1 or TRBD2 (5 bases each). V lost 7 bases, J lost 2 bases, and 12 bases lay in between. CDR3 length: 15 residues. Here the CDR3 reads CASKPGQAGANVLTF. The CDR3 nucleotides are TGTGCCAGCAAGCCGGGGCAGGCTGGGGCCAACGTCCTGACTTTC.